Listed below are T cell receptor beta chains from one sample, sequenced in a study of naive and memory T cell subsets. TCRdb analysed the UMI-ligation and nested PCR reads with MiXCR anew, one entry per CDR3 protein. The table records 15,000 to 20,000 distinct CDR3 sequences, approximately 9% of them present only once. Sequenced material: central memory CD8+ T cells from blood. Every receptor here comes from a human donor in good health. Both conserved end residues are part of each CDR3. The D gene is left open where the match is weak. Clone size appears in some rows only: once, few, many, or a class for an expanded clone.

TRBV6-2/TRBV6-3	.	TRBJ1-2	.	CASDKGANYGYTF	TGTGCCAGCGACAAAGGAGCTAACTATGGCTACACCTTC
TRBV27	.	TRBJ2-2	TRBD2	CASSHWTSRGELFF	TGTGCCAGCAGTCATTGGACTAGCCGGGGGGAGCTGTTTTTT
TRBV4-3	once	TRBJ2-3	.	CASSQDMAGLEGADTQYF	TGCGCCAGCAGCCAAGATATGGCGGGACTGGAGGGCGCGGATACGCAGTATTTT
TRBV3-1	many	TRBJ1-5	TRBD1	CASGTGVGEPQHF	TGTGCCAGTGGGACAGGGGTGGGGGAGCCCCAGCATTTT
TRBV6-2/TRBV6-3	few	TRBJ2-1	TRBD2	CASTEPGLAASRTYNEQFF	TGTGCCAGCACCGAACCGGGACTAGCGGCCTCCCGCACCTACAATGAGCAGTTCTTC
TRBV9	many	TRBJ1-1	.	CASNEAVGVSGTEAFF	TGTGCCAGCAACGAGGCAGTGGGGGTATCAGGCACTGAAGCTTTCTTT
TRBV11-2	many	TRBJ1-2	.	CASSLGGTGANYGYTF	TGTGCCAGCAGCTTAGGGGGGACGGGAGCTAACTATGGCTACACCTTC
TRBV6-2/TRBV6-3	many	TRBJ2-2	.	CASSSPPVGGTGELFF	TGTGCCAGCAGTTCACCCCCGGTGGGTGGCACCGGGGAGCTGTTTTTT
TRBV12-3/TRBV12-4	few	TRBJ1-1	TRBD1	CASSRRQGEISEAFF	TGTGCCAGCAGTCGAAGACAGGGAGAGATCTCTGAAGCTTTCTTT
TRBV20-1	many	TRBJ2-2	TRBD2	CSVRGGDTGELFF	TGCAGTGTCCGGGGAGGGGACACCGGGGAGCTGTTTTTT
TRBV6-4	.	TRBJ2-1	TRBD1	CASSEGTGDYNEQFF	TGTGCCAGCAGTGAAGGGACAGGGGATTACAATGAGCAGTTCTTC
TRBV12-3/TRBV12-4	many	TRBJ2-7	.	CASRPTGSHYEQYF	TGTGCCAGCAGACCAACAGGGAGCCACTACGAGCAGTACTTC
TRBV19	many	TRBJ2-3	.	CASSTGAFTDTQYF	TGTGCCAGTAGTACGGGTGCATTCACAGATACGCAGTATTTT
TRBV27	large	TRBJ2-3	.	CASSLKAPGDGTDTQYF	TGTGCCAGCAGTTTAAAGGCTCCCGGTGACGGCACAGATACGCAGTATTTT
TRBV6-1	few	TRBJ2-1	.	CASSEAPGGSYNEQFF	TGTGCCAGCAGTGAAGCACCTGGGGGCTCCTACAATGAGCAGTTCTTC
TRBV7-2	.	TRBJ1-2	TRBD1	CASSGDRGRNYGYTF	TGTGCCAGCAGCGGGGACAGGGGACGTAACTATGGCTACACCTTC
TRBV7-2	.	TRBJ2-5	TRBD2	CASSSRGSGTLGTQYF	TGTGCCAGCAGCTCTCGGGGTAGCGGGACCCTAGGGACCCAGTACTTC
TRBV25-1	.	TRBJ1-6	.	CASSRDLYNSPLHF	TGTGCCAGCTCCCGGGACCTCTATAATTCACCCCTCCACTTT
TRBV5-4	few	TRBJ2-1	.	CASSLFLSNNEQFF	TGTGCCAGCAGCTTGTTCCTATCAAACAATGAGCAGTTCTTC
TRBV6-2/TRBV6-3	few	TRBJ1-1	.	CASRQAPEAFF	TGTGCCAGCAGACAAGCCCCTGAAGCTTTCTTT
TRBV11-3	few	TRBJ2-3	.	CASSPSVIEDTQYF	TGTGCCAGCAGCCCCTCCGTAATTGAGGATACGCAGTATTTT
TRBV19	few	TRBJ2-3	TRBD1	CASSRDRVEDTQYF	TGTGCCAGTAGTAGGGACAGGGTTGAAGATACGCAGTATTTT
TRBV27	large	TRBJ2-7	.	CASSWGNEQYF	TGTGCCAGCAGTTGGGGAAACGAGCAGTACTTC
TRBV7-9	few	TRBJ1-2	TRBD1	CASSLGRQGGGYTF	TGTGCCAGCAGCTTGGGCCGACAGGGAGGTGGCTACACCTTC
TRBV20-1	many	TRBJ2-3	TRBD1	CSVPGTGDTDTQYF	TGCAGTGTTCCCGGGACAGGTGACACAGATACGCAGTATTTT
TRBV5-6	large	TRBJ2-3	.	CASSKGDKSYTDTQYF	TGTGCCAGCAGCAAGGGGGATAAAAGCTACACAGATACGCAGTATTTT
TRBV11-2	few	TRBJ1-1	TRBD1	CASSFGTATEAFF	TGTGCCAGCAGCTTTGGGACAGCCACTGAAGCTTTCTTT
TRBV27	many	TRBJ2-2	.	CASKGPYTGELFF	TGTGCCAGCAAGGGCCCTTACACCGGGGAGCTGTTTTTT